These T cell receptor beta chains were read from a single sample in a study of cytomegalovirus exposure and HLA in healthy donors. TCRdb's copy holds only in-frame clones and misses some; the assay was immunoSEQ multiplex PCR. The sample yields some 160,000 clones, roughly 79% seen once. Material for sequencing was PBMCs. Receptors originate from a man aged 40-50 years in good health and CMV-seronegative. The CDR3 runs from the conserved cysteine through the conserved F or W. A D gene is named only where the DNA matches it firmly. Clone size is not always given. Where it is, it says once, few, many or a class for expanded clones.

>few|TRBJ1-3|TRBV6-1|13|TRBD1
TGTGCCAGCCGGGAGACAGGGGGAAACACCATATATTTT
CASRETGGNTIYF
>NA|TRBJ1-1|TRBV5-1|15|NA
TGCGCCAGCAGCTTGGCCACCGGGTCTTACACTGAAGCTTTCTTT
CASSLATGSYTEAFF
>NA|TRBJ2-7|TRBV5-5|16|TRBD1
TGTGCCAGCAGCTTGGTATGGGACAGGGGCCTCTACGAGCAGTACTTC
CASSLVWDRGLYEQYF
>NA|TRBJ2-3|TRBV7-9|16|NA
TGTGCCAGCAGCTTAGCGAGTAAAGCAGGACAGATAGCGCAGTATTTT
CASSLASKAGQIAQYF
>NA|TRBJ1-1|TRBV28|14|NA
TGTGCCAGCACCTTGACAGCTCTCAACACTGAAGCTTTCTTT
CASTLTALNTEAFF
>NA|TRBJ2-1|TRBV6-4|13|TRBD1
TGTGCCAGCAGTGACGGGGACAGGAATGAGCAGTTCTTC
CASSDGDRNEQFF
>NA|TRBJ2-1|TRBV6-1|15|NA
TGTGCCACCTTGGAAGGGGGTTTTGGACAATATGAGCAGTTCTTC
CATLEGGFGQYEQFF
>NA|TRBJ1-2|TRBV7-9|15|TRBD1
TGTGCCAGCAGCCGTACTAGGGGGCCTAAGGATGGCTACACCTTC
CASSRTRGPKDGYTF
>NA|TRBJ1-1|TRBV28|14|TRBD1
TGTGCCAGCAGTTCCCGGACAGGGGGTGTTGAAGCTTTCTTT
CASSSRTGGVEAFF
>few|TRBJ2-1|TRBV30|16|TRBD2
TGTGCCTGGAGTTTCGGCTTAGCGGGAGCCCATAGCGAGCAGTTCTTC
CAWSFGLAGAHSEQFF
>once|TRBJ1-5|TRBV7-2|14|TRBD1
TGTGCCAGCAGCTCACAGGGGGAGGGTCAGCCCCAGCATTTT
CASSSQGEGQPQHF
>NA|TRBJ2-3|TRBV21-1|18|NA
TGTGCCGTCGAGCGGCTAGCGGGCGTGAGACCTAGCACAGATACGCAGTATTTT
CAVERLAGVRPSTDTQYF
>NA|TRBJ1-3|TRBV5-4|13|NA
TGTGCCAGCCAGGATGACTCTGGAAACACCATATATTTT
CASQDDSGNTIYF
>NA|TRBJ1-2|TRBV2|11|NA
TGTGCCTCTACCGAGGTCTATGGCTACACCTTC
CASTEVYGYTF
>NA|TRBJ2-1|TRBV5-6|12|NA
TGTGCCAGCAGCTTGTCGTTCGATGAGCAGTTCTTC
CASSLSFDEQFF
>few|TRBJ2-1|TRBV19|14|NA
TGTGCCAGTAGTATAACGAGCGGATACAATGAGCAGTTCTTC
CASSITSGYNEQFF
>NA|TRBJ1-2|TRBV30|12|NA
TGTGCCTGGACAGGAATGGACTATGGCTACACCTTC
CAWTGMDYGYTF
>few|TRBJ2-2|TRBV25-1|15|NA
TGTGCCAGCAGTAGAACAGGCACGAACACCGGGGAGCTGTTTTTT
CASSRTGTNTGELFF
>NA|TRBJ1-2|TRBV19|16|TRBD1
TGTGCCAGTAGTATTGCCGGGACAGGTATTCTCTATGGCTACACCTTC
CASSIAGTGILYGYTF
>NA|TRBJ1-2|TRBV5-4|16|TRBD1
TGTGCCAGCAGCTTGTGGGGACAGGTCAATAGGTATGGCTACACCTTC
CASSLWGQVNRYGYTF
>NA|TRBJ2-2|TRBV5-6|16|NA
TGTGCCAGCAGCTTGGGACCTGTGGGGGGCACCGGGGAGCTGTTTTTT
CASSLGPVGGTGELFF
>NA|TRBJ1-1|TRBV10-3|16|TRBD1
TGTGCCATCAGTGACCTGGGACAGGGGTTGAACACTGAAGCTTTCTTT
CAISDLGQGLNTEAFF
>NA|TRBJ1-3|TRBV11-2|16|NA
TGTGCCAGCAGCTTAGACCCGGGAATGACTGGAAACACCATATATTTT
CASSLDPGMTGNTIYF
>NA|TRBJ2-7|TRBV6-5|12|NA
TGTGCCAGCACCAACGTTGGAGCCGAGCAGTACTTC
CASTNVGAEQYF
>NA|TRBJ2-2|TRBV7-9|14|NA
TGTTCCAGCAGCTTACTACGGGACACCGGGGAGCTGTTTTTT
CSSSLLRDTGELFF
>NA|TRBJ1-1|TRBV5-6|16|TRBD1
TGTGCCAGCAGTCCCGTGAGGGGGCCTACTAACACTGAAGCTTTCTTT
CASSPVRGPTNTEAFF
>NA|TRBJ2-6|TRBV30|14|NA
TGTGCCTGGAGTTTCGACTCTGGGGCCAACGGCCTGACTTTC
CAWSFDSGANGLTF
>NA|TRBJ1-5|TRBV30|14|NA
TGTGCCTGGACTTCGGGGTTTAGCAATCAGCCCCAGCATTTT
CAWTSGFSNQPQHF
>NA|TRBJ1-1|TRBV7-3|13|NA
TGTGCCAGCAGCCCGTCCCCCTCCACTGAAGCTTTCTTT
CASSPSPSTEAFF
>NA|TRBJ1-2|TRBV7-9|15|TRBD1
TGTGCCAGCAGCCAACCAGGACAGGCAACCTATGGCTACACCTTC
CASSQPGQATYGYTF
>NA|TRBJ2-6|TRBV10-3|15|NA
TGTGCCACCTTGGACAAAAACTCTGGGGCCAACGGCCTGACTTTC
CATLDKNSGANGLTF
>NA|TRBJ1-2|TRBV6-1|15|NA
TGTGCCAGCAGTAACGAACAGGCATCTAACTATGGCTACACCTTC
CASSNEQASNYGYTF
>NA|TRBJ2-1|TRBV11-2|15|NA
TGTGCCAGCAGCTTCAGACAAAGCTCCTACAATGAGCAGTTCTTC
CASSFRQSSYNEQFF
>few|TRBJ2-1|TRBV18|15|TRBD2
TGTGCCAGCTCGCAAACTAGCGGGCAAAGCAATGAGCAGTTCTTC
CASSQTSGQSNEQFF
>NA|TRBJ1-5|TRBV6-1|14|NA
TGTGCCAGCACCCAGGCGAGGGACAATCAGCCCCAGCATTTT
CASTQARDNQPQHF
>NA|TRBJ2-7|TRBV27|12|NA
TGTGCCAGCAGGGGACTCGATTACGAGCAGTACTTC
CASRGLDYEQYF
>NA|TRBJ2-3|TRBV7-3|15|TRBD1
TGTGCCAGCAGCTTAACACAGGGGGCAACAGATACGCAGTATTTT
CASSLTQGATDTQYF
>NA|TRBJ2-7|TRBV30|14|TRBD2
TGTGCCTGGAGTTCGACTAGCGGGAGGGTTGAGCAGTACTTC
CAWSSTSGRVEQYF
>NA|TRBJ2-7|TRBV7-9|15|TRBD2
TGTGCCAGCAGCTCACTAGCGGGAGGGCCCGACGAGCAGTACTTC
CASSSLAGGPDEQYF
>few|TRBJ2-3|TRBV29-1|16|TRBD2
TGCAGCGTTGAAGGGCAACTAGCGGGAGTCACAGATACGCAGTATTTT
CSVEGQLAGVTDTQYF
>NA|TRBJ1-1|TRBV7-2|12|NA
TGTGCCAGCAGCTCAACAGGGTTTGGGAGTTTCTTT
CASSSTGFGSFF
>NA|TRBJ2-2|TRBV7-2|14|TRBD2
TGTGCCAGCAGCTTGGGCGGGAGATCCGGGGAGCTGTTTTTT
CASSLGGRSGELFF
>NA|TRBJ2-3|TRBV27|15|TRBD2
TGTGCCAGCAGCTGGGCGGGAGCTCGCACAGATACGCAGTATTTT
CASSWAGARTDTQYF
>few|TRBJ2-7|TRBV29-1|17|NA
TGCAGCGTTGAAGTCCCCCGTTGGGGACAAAGTTACTACGAGCAGTACTTC
CSVEVPRWGQSYYEQYF
>NA|TRBJ2-1|TRBV21-1|22|NA
TGTGCCAGCAGCAACGGAGGTGCACTAGCGGGAGGCCCCACGCTGGACTACAATGAGCAGTTCTTC
CASSNGGALAGGPTLDYNEQFF
>NA|TRBJ2-7|TRBV7-8|13|TRBD1
TGTGCCAGCAGCTTACAGGGGGCCGACGAGCAGTACTTC
CASSLQGADEQYF
>NA|TRBJ1-2|TRBV20-1|10|NA
TGCAGTGCCCCGGGACTAGGCCTTACCTTC
CSAPGLGLTF
>NA|TRBJ2-1|TRBV2|15|TRBD2
TGTGCCAGCAGTGACCGGACTAGCGGGCTCGATGAGCAGTTCTTC
CASSDRTSGLDEQFF
>NA|TRBJ1-5|TRBV7-9|14|NA
TGTTCCAGCAGCTTAGCGTCCTCCAATCAGCCCCAGCATTTT
CSSSLASSNQPQHF
>NA|TRBJ2-5|TRBV4-1|13|TRBD2
TGCGCCAGCAGCGCTAGCGGGGGGGGGACCCAGTACTTC
CASSASGGGTQYF
>once|TRBJ1-6|TRBV5-1|16|NA
TGCGCCAGCAGCTTGTCAGGGGCCAGGGGCGGATCACCCCTCCACTTT
CASSLSGARGGSPLHF
>NA|TRBJ1-4|TRBV7-6|14|TRBD1
TGTGCCAGCAGCCACAGGGGGACTAATGAAAAACTGTTTTTT
CASSHRGTNEKLFF
>NA|TRBJ2-2|TRBV2|12|NA
TGTGCCAGCACTGGGGAGAGCGGGGAGCTGTTTTTT
CASTGESGELFF
>few|TRBJ1-2|TRBV11-2|10|NA
TGTGCCATCGGAGACTATGGCTACACCTTC
CAIGDYGYTF